The rows below give T cell receptor beta chains drawn from one sample of a study of cytomegalovirus exposure and HLA in healthy donors. Here immunoSEQ multiplex PCR was the method, and the copy in TCRdb shows in-frame clones only, minus some. The table has about 100,000 clones, approximately 73% seen once. Sequencing was performed on PBMCs. The origin of the receptors is a man aged 40-55 years in good health and CMV-seronegative. Each CDR3 is given with its conserved first and last residue. Fields, in order: clone size, V gene, D gene, J gene, CDR3 DNA, CDR3 protein. The D gene is left open where the match is weak. A clone size is listed for some rows: how often the clone was seen (once, few, many), or a class if it is expanded.

>once|TRBV19|.|TRBJ1-6
TGTGCCAGTAGTATACTCGGGAGCTCCTATAATTCACCCCTCCACTTT
CASSILGSSYNSPLHF
>.|TRBV19|TRBD2|TRBJ2-5
TGTGCCAGTAGTATATTCGGGACTAGCGGGGGGGAGACCCAGTACTTC
CASSIFGTSGGETQYF
>.|TRBV6-5|.|TRBJ1-4
TGTGCCAGCAGCCGCCGGGCCTCGGGAGGTGAAAAACTGTTTTTT
CASSRRASGGEKLFF
>once|TRBV7-9|TRBD1|TRBJ1-4
TGTGCCAGCAGCTTTCCGACAGGGGAAAAACTGTTTTTT
CASSFPTGEKLFF
>.|TRBV5-4|TRBD1|TRBJ1-6
TGTGCCAGCAGCTTTCACCGGGACAGGGGCCGTTTTGGGAATTCACCCCTCCACTTT
CASSFHRDRGRFGNSPLHF
>.|TRBV6-1|.|TRBJ2-3
TGTGCCAGCAAACAGGATCCGCAGTATTTT
CASKQDPQYF
>once|TRBV4-3|.|TRBJ2-2
TGCGCCAGCAGCCAAGATCGGGACATCGGACTTCCGAACACCGGGGAGCTGTTTTTT
CASSQDRDIGLPNTGELFF
>.|TRBV7-9|.|TRBJ1-6
TGTGCCAGCAGACGCATGGCAGGCTCTGATAATTCACCCCTCCACTTT
CASRRMAGSDNSPLHF
>.|TRBV4-1|.|TRBJ2-7
TGCGCCAGCAGCTTAACGGTAAAGGGGGTTGACTACGAGCAGTACTTC
CASSLTVKGVDYEQYF
>.|TRBV27|TRBD1|TRBJ2-5
TGTGCCAGCAGTCTTAGGCGACAGACAGGGGGCATGGAGACCCAGTACTTC
CASSLRRQTGGMETQYF